Listed below are T cell receptor beta chains from one sample, sequenced in a study of CD8 T cells in ankylosing spondylitis. TCRdb re-called the 5' RACE reads through MiXCR, storing one row per CDR3 protein. The data show under 450,000 distinct CDR3 sequences, with 17% seen just once and over 1% held by the top ten. Sequencing was done on a sample of blood, either unsorted or a sorted T cell fraction (not recorded which). These receptors were taken from a male donor with ankylosing spondylitis. The CDR3 runs from the conserved cysteine through the conserved F or W. D genes are given only for firm matches. Clone sizes are given selectively: once, few, many, or a class where the clone is expanded.

>TRBV24-1|TRBJ2-5|NA|NA
TGTGCCACCGAGGGGGGGGCCGGAGAGACCCAGTACTTC
CATEGGAGETQYF
>TRBV5-5|TRBJ2-5|TRBD2|few
TGTGCCAGCAGCTCGGGACTAGCGGGAGTTGGCCAAGAGACCCAGTACTTC
CASSSGLAGVGQETQYF
>TRBV12-3/TRBV12-4|TRBJ1-1|NA|NA
TGTGCCAGCAGTTCATTGGGGGGGAACACTGAAGCTTTCTTT
CASSSLGGNTEAFF
>TRBV7-2|TRBJ1-2|NA|NA
TGTGCCAGCAGCCCCACCTTTACAGGGTTTGTCTACGGCTACACCTTC
CASSPTFTGFVYGYTF
>TRBV20-1|TRBJ2-5|TRBD2|few
TGCAGTGCTAGAGCTAGCGGGAGGGGCCGGACCCAGTACTTC
CSARASGRGRTQYF
>TRBV3-1|TRBJ2-2|NA|NA
TGTGCCAGCAGCCCCTCGACAGGGAACACCGGGGAGCTGTTTTTT
CASSPSTGNTGELFF
>TRBV7-9|TRBJ2-2|NA|NA
TGTGCCAGCAGCACGCCAGCACAGGGAGGCACCGGGGAGCTGTTTTTT
CASSTPAQGGTGELFF
>TRBV12-3/TRBV12-4|TRBJ2-2|NA|many
TGTGCCAGCAGTTTAGAGGGGCACACCGGGGAGCTGTTTTTT
CASSLEGHTGELFF
>TRBV5-6|TRBJ1-5|NA|NA
TGTGCCAGCAGCTTAAATTCGGGTAATCAGCCCCAGCATTTT
CASSLNSGNQPQHF
>TRBV20-1|TRBJ2-1|NA|many
TGCAGTGCTAGAGGCGACAATGAGCAGTTCTTC
CSARGDNEQFF
>TRBV20-1|TRBJ2-7|NA|NA
TGCTGTGCTAGAAGGAGGCCGGTTAGCTCCTACGAGCAGTACTTC
CCARRRPVSSYEQYF
>TRBV20-1|TRBJ2-3|NA|few
TGCAGTGCTAGAATAGCGGCAGATACGCAGTATTTT
CSARIAADTQYF
>TRBV28|TRBJ1-1|NA|few
TGTGCCAGCACTCCGCGCGGAGGGGGTACTGAAGCTTTCTTT
CASTPRGGGTEAFF
>TRBV20-1|TRBJ1-4|TRBD1|NA
TGCAGTGCTAGGAGGGACAGGGACCGGGCTAATGAAAAACTGTTTTTT
CSARRDRDRANEKLFF
>TRBV5-1|TRBJ1-1|TRBD1|many
TGCGCCAGCAGCTCCGGGACAGGGAAAGTAACTGAAGCTTTCTTT
CASSSGTGKVTEAFF
>TRBV7-2|TRBJ1-2|NA|NA
TGTGCCAGCAGCACCCAAGGGCCCATCTATGGCTACACCTTC
CASSTQGPIYGYTF
>TRBV10-3|TRBJ1-4|TRBD1|many
TGTGCCACCACAGGGGATGCCAATGAAAAACTGTTTTTT
CATTGDANEKLFF
>TRBV7-2|TRBJ2-1|TRBD2|NA
TGTGCCAGCAGCTTGACTAGCGGAGGGACCTACAATGAGCAGTTCTTC
CASSLTSGGTYNEQFF
>TRBV20-1|TRBJ2-3|NA|NA
TGCAGTGCTATCGGGGGTCCTAGCACAGATACGCAGTATTTT
CSAIGGPSTDTQYF
>TRBV4-1|TRBJ1-2|NA|NA
TGCGCCAGCAGCCAAGATCAAGGGACTTTGGGCTATGGCTACACCTTC
CASSQDQGTLGYGYTF
>TRBV19|TRBJ1-5|TRBD1|NA
TGTGCCAGCAGGGGACAGCCTAATACCGATCAGCCCCAGCATTTT
CASRGQPNTDQPQHF
>TRBV7-9|TRBJ1-2|NA|few
TGTGCCAGCAGCTTAAACGCGGCAGACTATGGCTACACCTTC
CASSLNAADYGYTF
>TRBV24-1|TRBJ2-3|TRBD1|few
TGTGCCACCAGTGATCGGACAGGGGGGACCACAGATACGCAGTATTTT
CATSDRTGGTTDTQYF